This T cell receptor (beta chain) stems from a study of T cells after posttransplantation cyclophosphamide (dated by TCRdb to the mid-2010s). For context, the study as a whole: The study tracked T cell repertoire reconstitution by TRB sequencing after myeloablative bone marrow transplantation using posttransplantation cyclophosphamide as GVHD prophylaxis. Samples from around 40 PTCy-treated patients and roughly 17 related bone marrow donors of those patients were subjected to antigen receptor sequencing. TRB sequencing was performed on blood from all 35 or so PTCy patients with 1-year posttransplant specimens. Up to roughly 3 additional blood samples from 2 to 5.2 years after transplant were also TRB-sequenced in 3 patients, as was pretransplant blood from a handful of patients. TRA and TRB clonality were tightly correlated in about 10 samples, so subsequent TCR analyses focused on TRB only. Public TRB sequences were checked against a database of over 3,500 sequences associated with responses to pathogens, tumor antigens, self-antigens and alloantigens. Beyond this particular receptor, the publication reports: Donor-recipient similarity was low at 1-2 months but increased during the first year, and donor CD8+ memory clones often dominated later blood repertoires. The TRB repertoires of T cells infiltrating skin or GI tract showed only limited overlap with the TRB repertoires of T cells in blood. Across under 50 patients, recipient CMV seropositivity and CMV reactivation were highly associated with TRB clonality; PTCy diversity was similar to CNI/methotrexate controls.

On the day of marrow donation, related bone marrow donors gave peripheral blood samples. Viable CD3+CD4+ or CD3+CD8+ cells that were CCR7+CD45RA+CD45RO-CD95-CD27+CD28+ were classified as naive T cells. Peripheral blood and bone marrow mononuclear cells were isolated by Ficoll-Hypaque density centrifugation and cryopreserved. FACS on a FACSAria II was used to sort CD4+ and CD8+ T cells, including the naive and memory subsets. Genomic DNA was used for TRB sequencing, which was performed with the immunoSEQ assay at survey resolution or with the hsTCRB kit. Under the source paper's analysis protocol: The immunoSEQ software was used for initial read processing, and the LymphoSeq R package was used for repertoire analyses. Clonality was computed as 1 minus normalized Shannon entropy; Gini coefficient was also calculated for each TRB dataset. To infer phenotypes in unsorted samples, TRB sequences from sorted subsets of the recipient or donor were mapped onto the unsorted samples of the same recipient. TCRdb's version of the immuneACCESS table is confined to in-frame rearrangements and falls short of the full clone set. An unresolved V gene accounts for under half of the shortfall where checked; the remainder is of unknown origin. D and trimming come from the DNA, and the V and J calls and clone size come from that table. In all, the sample holds about 3,500 clones, and nearly 97% of those were seen once. More than 0.9% of the sample comes from the top ten.

Points on this clone: Its antigen remains undetermined. No base-level quality is on record; no much larger clone is a single base apart.

From its cysteine to its phenylalanine, the CDR3 spans 16 amino acids. Only the CDR3 part of the read is kept: 48 bases, read in frame from the first base. Trimming takes 4 bases from V and 5 bases from J, and the germline ends sit 18 bases apart. Sequences MNHEY (CDR1) and SMNVEV (CDR2) are obtained from the germline V gene (reference sequence). Specimen: naive CD8+ T cells sorted from PBMCs. The clonotype was recovered from a woman in her forties or fifties in good health and a related stem cell transplant donor. The rearranged chain carries TRBV27 and TRBJ2-1; TRBD2 is possibly the D segment (5 matching bases). The CDR3 protein: CASSSQREWVDNEQFF. The DNA sequence is given as TGTGCCAGCAGTTCACAAAGGGAGTGGGTCGACAATGAGCAGTTCTTC.